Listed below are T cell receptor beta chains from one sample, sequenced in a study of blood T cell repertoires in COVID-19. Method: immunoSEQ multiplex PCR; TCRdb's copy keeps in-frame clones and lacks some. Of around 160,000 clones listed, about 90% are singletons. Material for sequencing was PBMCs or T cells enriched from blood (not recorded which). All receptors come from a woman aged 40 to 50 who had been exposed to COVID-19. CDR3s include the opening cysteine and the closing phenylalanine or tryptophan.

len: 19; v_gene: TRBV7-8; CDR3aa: CASSLARIAGGPSTDTQYF
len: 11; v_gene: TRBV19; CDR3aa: CASSIQDTQYF
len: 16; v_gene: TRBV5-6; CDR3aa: CASSLVQGARTGELFF
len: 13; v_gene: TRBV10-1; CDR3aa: CASGTSNTDTQYF
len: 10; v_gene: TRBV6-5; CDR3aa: CASSTQSYTF
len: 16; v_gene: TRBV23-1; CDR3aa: CASSHPTGEYGNTIYF
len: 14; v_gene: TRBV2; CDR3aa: CASSSSGAGVPQHF
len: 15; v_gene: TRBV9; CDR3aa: CASSPVQGHTGELFF
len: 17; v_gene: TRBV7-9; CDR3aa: CASTPPLAGGTHNEQFF
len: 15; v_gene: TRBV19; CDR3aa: CASSMTDTGTDTQYF
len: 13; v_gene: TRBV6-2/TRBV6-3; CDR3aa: CASSYEATGELFF
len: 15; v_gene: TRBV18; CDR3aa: CASSPLQGAQEKLFF
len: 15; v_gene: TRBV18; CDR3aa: CASSREAGQNQPQHF
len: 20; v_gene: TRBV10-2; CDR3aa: CASSESGRAGAKLGQETQYF
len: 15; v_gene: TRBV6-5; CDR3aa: CASIPDRVNGSPLHF
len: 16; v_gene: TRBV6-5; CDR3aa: CASSYSRDSRNQPQHF